Sequencing of this TCR beta chain was carried out in a study of PD-1 blockade in classical Hodgkin lymphoma. On this clone itself: Its antigen is currently unknown.

Notes on the study in general: Significant TCR diversity gains by C4D1 occurred in CD4+ but not CD8+ cells.

Assay: immunoSEQ multiplex PCR; the TCRdb copy retains only in-frame clones and omits some. The sample consists of fewer than 55,000 clones, almost 90% of them appearing once. Autologous stem cell transplantation was followed by relapse in every patient, and brentuximab vedotin exposure varied. The sample in question was peripheral blood mononuclear cells (PBMCs), obtained at baseline. The sequence was obtained from a human donor with classical Hodgkin lymphoma.

The CDR3 is CASSLSLLVASGGTDTQYF. For the CDR3, the DNA is TGTGCCAGCAGTTTAAGTTTGCTTGTGGCTAGCGGGGGCACAGATACGCAGTATTTT. The chain uses TRBV27 and TRBJ2-3, with 9 bases lining up with TRBD2. Looked up from germline, CDR1 is MNHEY and CDR2 is SMNVEV (reference sequence). The J segment lost 1 base and the V segment lost 2 bases, leaving 13 bases of the junction unmatched. The CDR3 sequence is 19 residues long.